This T cell receptor beta chain emerged from a study of identical twins. Findings and caveats of the study: While abundant cord blood beta clonotypes carried fewer insertions, memory repertoires showed no such pattern. Beta out-of-frame sequences showed weaker excess twin sharing.

Details on this clonotype: Its antigen is currently unknown.

A single record per CDR3 protein comes from TCRdb applying MiXCR to the 5' RACE reads. The sample carries fewer than 800,000 distinct CDR3 sequences, roughly 6.6% recorded once. V lost 6 bases, J lost 0 bases, and 11 bases lay in between. The CDR3 length is 13 residues. Looked up from germline, CDR1 is DFQATT and CDR2 is SNEGSKA (reference sequence). This same sample was also part of a study on yellow fever vaccine responses in identical twins.

The sequence came from a woman under 30 in good health. Sequencing was performed on PBMCs. V gene TRBV20-1 combines with J gene TRBJ1-1; D uncertain. The CDR3 reads CSAGGPLNTEAFF. The CDR3 DNA follows: TGCAGTGCAGGTGGACCGCTGAACACTGAAGCTTTCTTT.